This passage covers 31 T cell receptor beta chains from one sample sequenced in a study of T cell changes during pregnancy in multiple sclerosis. Sequencing used immunoSEQ multiplex PCR; TCRdb keeps in-frame clones, though not all of them. Of over 12,000 clones in the sample, approximately 86% were seen once. The input for sequencing was CD8+ T cells from peripheral blood mononuclear cells, taken in the first trimester of pregnancy. The receptor set was obtained from a female donor with multiple sclerosis, enrolled in a pregnancy study.

The rearrangement joins TRBV7-9 to TRBJ2-5; D may be TRBD1 (5 bases). The CDR3 is 13 amino acids. The germline CDR1 and CDR2 sequences are SEHNR and FQNEAQ (reference sequence). The germline V and J ends were trimmed by 4 bases and 5 bases, with 11 bases remaining between them. The CDR3 here is CASSSRQLETQYF. The DNA for the CDR3 is TGTGCCAGCAGCTCAAGACAGTTGGAGACCCAGTACTTC.

The rearrangement joins TRBV5-1 to TRBJ2-5; 10 bases are shared with TRBD2. CDR1 and CDR2 (germline): SGHRS, YFSETQ. The CDR3 spans 15 residues. Trimming took 6 bases from V and 0 from J; bases not matched to a gene: 5. CDR3 in DNA: TGCGCCAGCAAAACTAGCGGGGCTTACCAAGAGACCCAGTACTTC. It yields the protein CASKTSGAYQETQYF.

The V call is TRBV27, the J call TRBJ1-1, with D possibly TRBD1 on 6 matching bases. V gave up 6 bases and J gave up 4 bases, with 15 bases separating them. The CDR3 is made up of 14 amino acids. Germline CDR1 is MNHEY and CDR2 is SMNVEV (reference sequence). The CDR3 nucleotides are TGTGCCAGCAGCTGGGGGGGAGGGGGCACTGAAGCTTTCTTT. As protein: CASSWGGGGTEAFF.

This chain links TRBV9 with TRBJ1-1, with D maybe TRBD1 (6 bases). V lost 1 base, J lost 2 bases, and 9 bases lay in between. Looked up from germline, CDR1 is SGDLS and CDR2 is YYNGEE. The CDR3 spans 14 residues. CDR3 in amino acids: CASSVIRGNTEAFF. The CDR3 DNA reads TGTGCCAGCAGCGTAATCAGGGGAAACACTGAAGCTTTCTTT.

This clone was counted only a few times. The CDR3 loop reads CASSSGRGTNTGELFF. DNA for the CDR3: TGTGCCAGTAGTTCCGGGAGAGGGACGAACACCGGGGAGCTGTTTTTT. The V call is TRBV19, the J call TRBJ2-2, with a weak D call TRBD2 (6 bases). Germline V gene data show CDR1 as LNHDA and CDR2 as SQIVND (reference sequence). This CDR3 contains 16 residues. V lost 5 bases and J 0 bases, leaving 13 bases between the germline ends.

The CDR3 nucleotides are TGTGCCAGCAGCCCTACCACCGGGACAGCCCAAGGGGCCCAGTACTTC. Protein: CASSPTTGTAQGAQYF. The chain couples TRBV11-2 to TRBJ2-5, with 7 bases lining up with TRBD1. The CDR3 sequence is 16 residues long. The V segment lost 5 bases and the J segment 9 bases; nucleotides outside the gene matches: 18. The germline V gene has CDR1 SGHAT and CDR2 FQNNGV.

This clone came up once. The rearrangement joins TRBV4-1 to TRBJ2-7; TRBD2 matches 12 bases. CDR1 and CDR2 (germline): MGHRA, YSYEKL. V lost 3 bases to trimming and J lost 3 bases; unmatched junction nucleotides: 12. CDR3 length: 18 amino acids. In nucleotides, the CDR3 is TGCGCCAGCAGCCACAAATTCCTAGCGGGGGGGCCAAACTACGAGCAGTACTTC. This translates into CASSHKFLAGGPNYEQYF.

The chain links TRBV25-1 to TRBJ1-1, with D possibly matching TRBD1 (5 bases). V lost 4 bases and J lost 7, with 10 bases in between. The CDR3 loop spans 12 amino acids. The germline gives CDR1 MGHDK, CDR2 SYGVNS. The CDR3 DNA sequence: TGTGCCAGCAGTGCCCTGGGGGGTGAAGCTTTCTTT. Protein: CASSALGGEAFF.

This sequence joins TRBV7-3 and TRBJ2-1; 9 nucleotides match TRBD2. J gave up 3 bases and V 2 bases, and 5 bases lay outside the gene matches. Germline lookup yields CDR1 SGHTA and CDR2 FQGTGA. CDR3 length equals 16 residues. CDR3 nucleotide sequence: TGTGCCAGCAGCTTAGTAAGTAGCGGGGGCTACAATGAGCAGTTCTTC. Encoded protein: CASSLVSSGGYNEQFF. The whole variable domain, filled in from reference TRBV7-3 and TRBJ2-1, reads GAGVSQTPSNKVTEKGKYVELRCDPISGHTALYWYRQSLGQGPEFLIYFQGTGAADDSGLPNDRFFAVRPEGSVSTLKIQRTERGDSAVYLCASSLVSSGGYNEQFFGPGTRLTVL.

The chain is built from TRBV28 and TRBJ1-4; maybe TRBD1 (5 bases). The V gene's germline CDR1 is MDHEN and CDR2 SYDVKM. This CDR3 region has 15 residues. The V and J ends lost 6 bases and 7 bases respectively, with 18 bases between them. The CDR3 coding sequence is TGTGCCAGCAGACTTTCCTGGGGCGGGGGTGAAAAACTGTTTTTT. It translates to CASRLSWGGGEKLFF.

The V and J genes are TRBV4-2 and TRBJ2-1, with D possibly being TRBD1 (6 bases). The ends were cut back, 5 bases at V and 8 bases at J, with 16 bases in the middle. The V gene's germline CDR1 is LGHNA and CDR2 YNFKEQ. The CDR3 extends over 14 amino acids. The CDR3 DNA follows: TGTGCCAGCAGCGTCAGTACAGGGCTGGATGAGCAGTTCTTC. Its protein is CASSVSTGLDEQFF.

The V and J genes are TRBV5-1 and TRBJ2-1; TRBD2 aligns across 10 bases. V trimming: 4 bases; J trimming: 0 bases; junction bases outside the gene matches: 10. The CDR3 extends over 18 amino acids. Per germline, CDR1 SGHRS and CDR2 YFSETQ. CDR3 amino acids: CASSQGASGSFSYNEQFF. CDR3 in DNA: TGCGCCAGCAGCCAGGGGGCTAGCGGGAGTTTCTCCTACAATGAGCAGTTCTTC.

The rearrangement links TRBV7-9 to TRBJ2-1, with TRBD2 identical over 8 bases. This CDR3 region has 16 residues. The J segment lost 2 bases and the V segment lost 5 bases, leaving 8 bases of the junction unmatched. From germline, CDR1 is SEHNR and CDR2 FQNEAQ (reference sequence). CDR3 coding DNA: TGTGCCAGCAGCGCGAACAGACTAGCGACCTACAATGAGCAGTTCTTC. Protein: CASSANRLATYNEQFF.

The J gene is TRBJ2-5, the V gene TRBV6-1, with D tentatively TRBD2 (6 bases). V gave up 3 bases and J gave up 2 bases, with 13 bases separating them. The germline CDR1 and CDR2 sequences are MNHNS and SASEGT. The CDR3 totals 15 residues. CDR3 region: CASSDGDLNQETQYF. In nucleotides, the CDR3 is TGTGCCAGCAGTGATGGGGACTTGAATCAAGAGACCCAGTACTTC.

The chain joins TRBV5-1 to TRBJ2-2, with TRBD1 identical over 9 bases. The germline V gene encodes CDR1 SGHRS and CDR2 YFSETQ. The length of the CDR3 is 15 residues. J was trimmed by 5 bases and V by 5 bases; bases with no gene match: 7. CDR3 amino acids: CASRPGTGWTGELFF. As DNA, the CDR3 is TGCGCCAGCAGACCTGGGACAGGGTGGACCGGGGAGCTGTTTTTT.

About this clone itself: A junction end diverges from the germline sequence, so it may reflect a read error. The chain links TRBV10-2 to TRBJ2-3; a possible D gene is TRBD2 (6 bases). CDR1 WSHSY and CDR2 SAAADI come from the germline V gene. The CDR3 has 15 amino acids. CDR3 sequence: CASSQSGYGGDTQYF. CDR3 sequence (DNA): TGCGCCAGCAGTCAGTCAGGGTACGGGGGAGATACGCAGTATTTT.

This clone has a handful of counts. The genes are TRBV2 and TRBJ1-5; 10 bases map to TRBD1. The germline V gene has CDR1 SNHLY and CDR2 FYNNEI. This CDR3 region has 16 residues. V lost 6 bases and J lost 3; bases outside the gene matches: 8. The CDR3 coding sequence is TGTGCCAGCAGCCGGACAGGGGGAGGTCACAATCAGCCCCAGCATTTT. Its translation: CASSRTGGGHNQPQHF.

The chain couples TRBV4-1 to TRBJ1-1; D call uncertain. CDR1 MGHRA and CDR2 YSYEKL come from the germline V gene. There are 11 residues in the CDR3. Trimming left V 5 bases short and J 4 bases short, with 5 bases between. CDR3 DNA: TGCGCCAGCAGCTCCTCCACTGAAGCTTTCTTT. Translating it yields CASSSSTEAFF.

This chain joins TRBV4-1 and TRBJ1-5, with D possibly matching TRBD1 (5 bases). The V gene's germline CDR1 is MGHRA and CDR2 YSYEKL. Between the trimmed V and J ends, which lost 4 bases and 2 bases, there was a span of 15 bases. CDR3 size: 16 residues. The CDR3 here is CASSLSQGSGNQPQHF. In DNA, the CDR3 is TGCGCCAGCAGCCTCTCCCAGGGAAGTGGCAATCAGCCCCAGCATTTT.

This chain uses TRBV5-1 with TRBJ1-1; weak D call: TRBD1 (6 bases). V dropped 5 bases and J dropped 0 bases, with 14 bases sitting between them. The CDR3 is 15 amino acids. CDR1 is SGHRS, CDR2 YFSETQ, per germline. The CDR3 nucleotides are TGCGCCAGCAGGGGGGACAACTACATGAACACTGAAGCTTTCTTT. This translates into CASRGDNYMNTEAFF.

This chain connects TRBV11-2 to TRBJ2-7, with 9 bases that match TRBD2. The CDR3 loop spans 16 amino acids. In germline, CDR1 is SGHAT, CDR2 FQNNGV. J lost 3 bases, V lost 7 bases, and 13 bases had no gene match. CDR3 amino acids: CASKTSGGGSGYEQYF. CDR3 coding DNA: TGTGCCAGCAAGACTAGCGGAGGGGGGAGCGGCTACGAGCAGTACTTC.

The chain uses TRBV25-1 and TRBJ2-1; weak D call: TRBD2 (5 bases). This CDR3 comprises 13 residues. Trimming removed 4 bases at V and 7 bases at J, with 11 bases between. Germline values: CDR1 MGHDK, CDR2 SYGVNS. In DNA form, the CDR3 reads TGTGCCAGCAGTGCCGGACTGCAAAATGAGCAGTTCTTC. Translating gives CASSAGLQNEQFF.

V and J are TRBV5-1 and TRBJ1-1, with unresolved D. This CDR3 region has 15 residues. Deletions cut 4 bases from V and 5 bases from J, with 18 bases between. CDR1 and CDR2 (germline): SGHRS, YFSETQ. The CDR3 sequence is CASSRLGGEATEAFF. In DNA, the CDR3 is TGCGCCAGCAGCCGTCTCGGCGGGGAGGCGACTGAAGCTTTCTTT.

This chain links TRBV12-2 with TRBJ2-7; the table's D call TRBD2 went unverified against the DNA. TRBV12-2 is a recognized pseudogene. This CDR3 comprises 18 residues. The CDR3 bases are TGTGCAAGTCGCTTAGGACCCCCCGGGACTAGCGGCTCCTACGAGCAGTACTTC. This encodes CASRLGPPGTSGSYEQYF.

V is TRBV16 and J is TRBJ1-2; perhaps TRBD1 as D (6 bases). There are 13 residues in the CDR3. CDR1 and CDR2 from the germline V gene are KGHSY and FQNENV. The V end was cut by 5 bases, the J end by 3 bases, with 10 bases between. The DNA for the CDR3 is TGTGCCAGCAGCTCGACAGGAGACTATGGCTACACCTTC. This codes for CASSSTGDYGYTF.

Only a few counts were recorded for this clone. This sequence joins TRBV7-9 and TRBJ1-4; D is unclear. The V end was cut by 2 bases, the J end by 2 bases, with 12 bases between. The germline V gene has CDR1 SEHNR and CDR2 FQNEAQ (reference sequence). The CDR3 totals 16 residues. The CDR3 coding sequence is TGTGCCAGCAGCTTACCCCCGGCGGGCACTAATGAAAAACTGTTTTTT. Translating gives CASSLPPAGTNEKLFF.

The CDR3 is CASSPPDSNYGYTF. The CDR3 DNA sequence: TGTGCCAGCTCACCACCCGACAGCAACTATGGCTACACCTTC. The chain is built from TRBV18 and TRBJ1-2; D may be TRBD1 (5 bases). This CDR3 is 14 amino acids long. Germline V gene lookup returns CDR1 KGHSH and CDR2 LQKENI. V lost 0 bases to trimming and J lost 2 bases, with 7 bases between them. Full variable domain (remainder filled in from reference TRBV18 and TRBJ1-2): NAGVMQNPRHLVRRRGQEARLRCSPMKGHSHVYWYRQLPEEGLKFMVYLQKENIIDESGMPKERFSAEFPKEGPSILRIQQVVRGDSAAYFCASSPPDSNYGYTFGSGTRLTVV.

The V and J genes are TRBV5-4 and TRBJ2-3; D not certain. From germline, CDR1 is SGHNT and CDR2 YYREEE (reference sequence). This CDR3 has 13 amino acids. V was clipped by 3 bases and J by 2 bases, with 7 bases between them. CDR3 sequence: CASSSFLTDTQYF. The CDR3 region has the DNA TGTGCCAGCAGCTCGTTCCTCACAGATACGCAGTATTTT.

The chain couples TRBV4-1 to TRBJ1-5; 9 nucleotides align to TRBD1. The CDR3 sequence is 16 residues long. Looked up from germline, CDR1 is MGHRA and CDR2 is YSYEKL. Unmatched junction bases numbered 5, after V lost 0 bases and J lost 5 bases. The CDR3 loop reads CASSQDAGQGHQPQHF. Written as DNA, the CDR3 is TGCGCCAGCAGCCAAGATGCGGGACAGGGTCATCAGCCCCAGCATTTT.

V is TRBV27 and J is TRBJ1-1; 7 positions match TRBD1. This CDR3 is 15 amino acids long. V gave up 7 bases and J gave up 4 bases; unmatched junction bases: 12. The germline gives CDR1 MNHEY, CDR2 SMNVEV (reference sequence). This CDR3 is CASTSHDRVGTEAFF. The CDR3 nucleotides are TGTGCCAGCACTTCACATGACAGGGTTGGCACTGAAGCTTTCTTT.

The chain recombines TRBV7-2 with TRBJ2-7, with TRBD2 matching 13 bases. The CDR3 contains 17 residues. Germline V lookup: CDR1 SGHTA, CDR2 FQGNSA. Trimming cost V 4 bases and J 2 bases; bases outside gene matches: 8. CDR3 bases: TGTGCCAGCAGCTCTAAAGGGACTAGCGGGAAACCCTACGAGCAGTACTTC. Its translation is CASSSKGTSGKPYEQYF.